Listed below are T cell receptor beta chains from one sample, sequenced in a study of technical replicates of blood from a handful of donors. Sequencing used immunoSEQ multiplex PCR; TCRdb keeps in-frame clones, though not all of them. This table has 95,000 to 100,000 clones, nearly 96% appearing once. Sequenced input: T cells isolated from PBMCs. The receptors come from a human donor in good health. Both conserved end residues are part of each CDR3. D genes are given only for firm matches. Size is omitted from some rows. Given values are once, few, many or a class for expanded clones.

d_gene: .; j_gene: TRBJ1-1; v_gene: TRBV2; abundance: .; CDR3nt: TGTGCCAGCAGTACAGAGAACACTGAAGCTTTCTTT; CDR3aa: CASSTENTEAFF
d_gene: TRBD1; j_gene: TRBJ1-1; v_gene: TRBV7-4; abundance: few; CDR3nt: TGTGCCAGCAGCCACGGACAGGGATCGTCCACTGAAGCTTTCTTT; CDR3aa: CASSHGQGSSTEAFF
d_gene: TRBD1; j_gene: TRBJ1-1; v_gene: TRBV4-1; abundance: once; CDR3nt: TGCGCCAGCAGCCAGCCTAGGACAGGGGAAGGCACTGAAGCTTTCTTT; CDR3aa: CASSQPRTGEGTEAFF
d_gene: .; j_gene: TRBJ1-1; v_gene: TRBV15; abundance: .; CDR3nt: TGTGCCACCAGCCTACAGGGAAGGACTGAAGCTTTCTTT; CDR3aa: CATSLQGRTEAFF
d_gene: .; j_gene: TRBJ2-7; v_gene: TRBV7-8; abundance: .; CDR3nt: TGTGCCAGCAGCCCTCTTGGACAGTCCTACGAGCAGTACTTC; CDR3aa: CASSPLGQSYEQYF
d_gene: TRBD2; j_gene: TRBJ2-5; v_gene: TRBV6-1; abundance: .; CDR3nt: TGTGCCAGCAGTTCTAGCGGGGGGCCGGAGACCCAGTACTTC; CDR3aa: CASSSSGGPETQYF
d_gene: TRBD1; j_gene: TRBJ2-1; v_gene: TRBV6-5; abundance: .; CDR3nt: TGTGCCAGCAGGTCCGGGACAGGCCTTTACAATGAGCGGTTCTTC; CDR3aa: CASRSGTGLYNERFF
d_gene: .; j_gene: TRBJ2-1; v_gene: TRBV18; abundance: .; CDR3nt: TGTGCCAGCTCACCGGGGAGGGGGTCCTACAATGAGCAGTTCTTC; CDR3aa: CASSPGRGSYNEQFF
d_gene: TRBD2; j_gene: TRBJ2-1; v_gene: TRBV7-3; abundance: .; CDR3nt: TGTGCCAGCAGCTCGACTAGCGGGGGGTACAATGAGCAGTTCTTC; CDR3aa: CASSSTSGGYNEQFF
d_gene: .; j_gene: TRBJ1-2; v_gene: TRBV6-5; abundance: .; CDR3nt: TGTGCCAGCCGCCAAGTTAGGCAGGACTATGGCTACACCTTC; CDR3aa: CASRQVRQDYGYTF
d_gene: TRBD2; j_gene: TRBJ2-1; v_gene: TRBV7-2; abundance: .; CDR3nt: TGTGCCAGCAGCTTACGGTACGCGGGGGAGTACAATGAGCAGTTCTTC; CDR3aa: CASSLRYAGEYNEQFF
d_gene: .; j_gene: TRBJ1-2; v_gene: TRBV6-1; abundance: once; CDR3nt: TGTGCCAGCGGCGGGGATGTTATTAACTATGGCTACACCTTC; CDR3aa: CASGGDVINYGYTF
d_gene: TRBD1; j_gene: TRBJ2-4; v_gene: TRBV14; abundance: .; CDR3nt: TGTGCCAGCAGCGGACTGGACCCAGACAGGGACCACATTCAGTACTTC; CDR3aa: CASSGLDPDRDHIQYF
d_gene: .; j_gene: TRBJ1-2; v_gene: TRBV7-9; abundance: .; CDR3nt: TGTGCCAGCAGCTTTGGAGGGGCGAGTGGCTACACCTTC; CDR3aa: CASSFGGASGYTF
d_gene: .; j_gene: TRBJ2-5; v_gene: TRBV4-1; abundance: .; CDR3nt: TGCGCCAGCAGCCAAGTGGGCAGGGCAGGACAAGAGACCCAGTACTTC; CDR3aa: CASSQVGRAGQETQYF
d_gene: .; j_gene: TRBJ1-5; v_gene: TRBV27; abundance: .; CDR3nt: TGTGCCAGCAGTTACAGGGTCAATCAGCCCCAGCATTTT; CDR3aa: CASSYRVNQPQHF
d_gene: .; j_gene: TRBJ2-5; v_gene: TRBV6-1; abundance: .; CDR3nt: TGTGCCAGCAGTGTTCAAACAGGAGGAGGGGAGACCCAGTACTTC; CDR3aa: CASSVQTGGGETQYF
d_gene: TRBD1; j_gene: TRBJ2-3; v_gene: TRBV15; abundance: .; CDR3nt: TGTGCCACCAGCAGAGGGCTAAACAGGGGGACAAGCACAGATACGCAGTATTTT; CDR3aa: CATSRGLNRGTSTDTQYF
d_gene: TRBD2; j_gene: TRBJ2-7; v_gene: TRBV6-6; abundance: .; CDR3nt: TGTGCCAGCAGGGGTTTAGCTAGCGGGAGCTACGAGCAGTACTTC; CDR3aa: CASRGLASGSYEQYF
d_gene: TRBD1; j_gene: TRBJ2-3; v_gene: TRBV13; abundance: .; CDR3nt: TGTGCCAGCAGCTTCGGACAGGGGTTTCTCCGGGGGGACACAGATACGCAGTATTTT; CDR3aa: CASSFGQGFLRGDTDTQYF
d_gene: TRBD1; j_gene: TRBJ1-1; v_gene: TRBV7-8; abundance: .; CDR3nt: TGTGCCAGCAGCTTAGAGGCCAGGGGGTTTGGTACTGAAGCTTTCTTT; CDR3aa: CASSLEARGFGTEAFF
d_gene: .; j_gene: TRBJ2-1; v_gene: TRBV6-1; abundance: .; CDR3nt: TGTGCCAGCGTGCTCTCCGCGAACAATGAGCAGTTCTTC; CDR3aa: CASVLSANNEQFF
d_gene: .; j_gene: TRBJ1-1; v_gene: TRBV5-4; abundance: .; CDR3nt: TGTGCCAGCAGCTCCGACCTGGGGCAAGCTTTCTTT; CDR3aa: CASSSDLGQAFF
d_gene: .; j_gene: TRBJ2-5; v_gene: TRBV27; abundance: once; CDR3nt: TGTGCCAGCAGTCTACAGGAGCAAGAGACCCAGTACTTC; CDR3aa: CASSLQEQETQYF
d_gene: .; j_gene: TRBJ1-1; v_gene: TRBV7-9; abundance: .; CDR3nt: TGTGCCAGCAGCTTCGAGGCCGTTCTAATGAACACTGAAGCTTTCTTT; CDR3aa: CASSFEAVLMNTEAFF
d_gene: TRBD1; j_gene: TRBJ1-1; v_gene: TRBV10-3; abundance: few; CDR3nt: TGTGCCATCAGACAAGGACAGGGGGCAACTGAAGCTTTCTTT; CDR3aa: CAIRQGQGATEAFF
d_gene: .; j_gene: TRBJ1-1; v_gene: TRBV18; abundance: .; CDR3nt: TGTGCCAGCTCAGATTCTGCCGGGATGATCTTT; CDR3aa: CASSDSAGMIF
d_gene: .; j_gene: TRBJ2-3; v_gene: TRBV28; abundance: .; CDR3nt: TGTGCCAGCAGCCACCGGAGGGGTTCCACAGATACGCAGTATTTT; CDR3aa: CASSHRRGSTDTQYF
d_gene: TRBD1; j_gene: TRBJ1-2; v_gene: TRBV6-5; abundance: .; CDR3nt: TGTGCCAGCAGTAACCGGACAGGGGGTGGCTACACCTTC; CDR3aa: CASSNRTGGGYTF